The clone carrying this T cell receptor (beta chain) was seen many times. The data originate from a study of T-cell reconstitution after alpha-beta-depleted transplantation in children. Researchers prepared the TCRbeta library using unique molecular identifiers, the study reports. In TCRdb, the PCR reads were re-called with MiXCR into one record per CDR3 protein. The repertoire holds approximately 800,000 distinct CDR3 sequences, roughly 15% seen once, with approximately 4.5% in the top ten. This CDR3 has 13 residues. The germline V gene has CDR1 WSHSY and CDR2 SAAADI. With 4 bases removed from V and 2 bases from J, the gap between germline ends came to 6 bases.

This TCR derives from a male patient under 18 who had a stem cell transplant for acute lymphoblastic leukemia, so the T cells may come from the graft donor. The source material was PBMCs, mostly from graft donor cells, sampled 360 days after TCRalphabeta/CD19-depleted stem cell transplant. This chain uses TRBV10-2 with TRBJ1-3; D is ambiguous. The CDR3 loop is CASSGIPGNTIYF. The CDR3 region has the DNA TGCGCCAGCAGTGGTATCCCTGGAAACACCATATATTTT.